This TCR beta chain was found in a study of shared clonotypes between healthy human individuals (dated by TCRdb to about 2020). Concerning the study at large: Three men and a couple of women, aged 18 to 49 years, made up the cohort. Per donor, three plates each were used for CD4 naive and CD4 memory, two for CD8 naive, and one for CD8 memory. To estimate repertoire size and how much clonotype sharing occurs between individuals, the study deeply sequenced the blood TCR repertoires of five healthy adults. To increase sequencing depth and limit assay-specific biases, TCR repertoire library preparation and sequencing were carried out by different laboratories using diverse techniques. Each donor's leukapheresis produced roughly between roughly 0.85 and 9.5 billion PBMCs. Points the paper makes about the study in general: Only blood was sampled, and tissue TCR repertoires likely differ from those in blood. Based on pairwise subsampling, the degree of clonotype sharing among donors was expected to be affected by sequencing depth. Compared with non-shared clonotypes, clonotypes shared by all four sorted-subset donors had higher generation probabilities. Because the study included a small number of donors, the genetic and exposure-history diversity represented was limited. Naive subsets generally had larger estimated clonotype richness than memory subsets. About 5% of naive CD4, 3.5% of naive CD8, about 2.5% of memory CD4, and roughly 0.4% of memory CD8 clonotypes were shared across a few donors. Rarefaction of sorted-subset datasets indicated incomplete sequencing despite the large sequencing depth.

V was cut back by 0 bases and J by 4 bases, leaving a gap of 13 bases between them. The CDR3 goes from the cysteine to the phenylalanine over 15 residues. Only the CDR3 DNA is retained, 45 bases long and in frame from the first base. The germline V gene yields MGHRA for CDR1 and YSYEKL for CDR2. Using the deep immunoSEQ assay, TCR CDR3 regions were amplified from genomic DNA by multiplex PCR. Extracted genomic DNA from each cell subset was distributed evenly across all wells of several immunoSEQ 96-well plates, and each plate was treated as a replicate. For sorted subsets, each replicate PCR was loaded with roughly 200 ng genomic DNA, equivalent to 30,000 to 35,000 T cell genomes. The purified libraries were quantified using a Qubit 3.0 fluorometer, sized with a Bioanalyzer 2100, and then quantified again using the KAPA Library Quantification kit. Every immunoSEQ 96-well plate was sequenced on a separate single-read 150-cycle Illumina NextSeq 550 flow cell. Concerning the study's data processing: Because the immunoSEQ output held only junctional sequences and lacked quality scores, the filtering could not match the filtering applied to full-length reads. To assign V/J genes and CDR3, sequences were annotated against IMGT germline references using PyIR, a Python wrapper for IgBLAST v1.9. Reads with weak V/J assignments (E-value above 1e-6), missing CDR3, stop codons, out-of-frame junctions, or ambiguous translated residues were removed. V3J clonotypes were defined as sequences sharing an identical inferred V gene, J gene, and CDR3 amino acid sequence. Percentage overlap between repertoires was calculated by dividing the number of shared unique clonotypes by the size of the smaller repertoire. Three approaches were used to assess repertoire richness: RTK rarefaction, the Chao1 estimator, and Recon v2.1 estimates of unobserved clonotypes. Generation probabilities were computed with OLGA for all TCRbeta clonotypes obtained by the gDNA method from several donors. This immuneACCESS table, as held by TCRdb, lists in-frame sequences with V and J called but not all clones. Of the missing ones, under half trace to an unresolved V gene in checked studies; the others have no known cause. The V and J calls and clone size are taken from that table; D and trimming were inferred from the DNA. This sample has about 1,900,000 clones in its table, and about 95% of those were observed once. The ten largest clones add up to more than 0.9% of the sample.

CD8 naive samples were CD45RO-negative cells positively selected for CCR7, giving a CD45RA+CCR7+ population that excluded TemRA cells. Healthy HIV-negative adults with no recently reported acute infections or vaccinations were included as donors. Every donor was a Caucasian adult living in Nashville, Tennessee, USA. After blood collection by leukapheresis, PBMCs were isolated using Ficoll-Histopaque density gradient centrifugation and then cryopreserved in the vapor phase of liquid nitrogen. Purity and quantity of every magnetically sorted T cell population were checked by analytical flow cytometry. Each sorted fraction had its genomic DNA isolated and then quantified by UV absorbance on a Nanodrop 2000c. On this clone itself: The antigen this receptor binds is unknown. Base-call qualities are not available, and no considerably larger clone is one nucleotide away.

This TCR was sampled from a man between 18 and 35 years old in good health. Recombination joined TRBV4-1 with TRBJ2-7, with TRBD1 perhaps the D gene, on 6 matching bases. Sequencing was done on a sample of naive CD8+ T cells sorted from blood. Interpreted using the paper, the cell subset or site label stands for: CD45RA+CCR7+. The CDR3 is CASSQDPQGIYEQYF. The DNA sequence follows: TGCGCCAGCAGCCAAGACCCGCAGGGGATTTACGAGCAGTACTTC.